This TCR beta chain was found in a study of blood T cell repertoires in COVID-19. With respect to this clone: Other DNA sequences from this sample encode an identical CDR3 as well.

Germline-derived CDR1 and CDR2 are SGHRS and YFSETQ. CDR3 length: 13 amino acids. V dropped 4 bases and J dropped 7 bases, with 12 bases sitting between them. Repertoires were generated with immunoSEQ multiplex PCR, while TCRdb's copy carries only in-frame clones and drops some. The sample contains a few hundred thousand clones, roughly 86% of which appear only once. The sequence came from a woman aged 50 to 60 who had recovered from COVID-19. The chain has TRBV5-1 and TRBJ1-5; maybe TRBD1 (5 bases). The source material was peripheral blood. CDR3 sequence: CASSLGGDQPQHF. In DNA, the CDR3 is TGCGCCAGCAGCCTGGGGGGAGACCAGCCCCAGCATTTT.